This T cell receptor (beta chain) was recovered during a study of shared clonotypes between healthy human individuals. Assay used: immunoSEQ multiplex PCR; TCRdb lists only in-frame clones, some missing. Of about 2.5 million clones in the sample, 80% to 95% were seen once. The CDR3 has 15 residues. The V gene's germline CDR1 is LNHDA and CDR2 SQIVND (reference sequence). J lost 4 bases, V lost 7 bases, and 10 bases had no gene match. The sample was naive CD4+ T cells from PBMCs. Sample subset: CD45RA+ positively selected. The chain couples TRBV19 to TRBJ1-2; 9 nucleotides match TRBD1. The source of this sequence is a man aged 18 to 30 in good health. Some clones in this sample may be carry-over from other donors' samples. CDR3 sequence (DNA): TGTGCCAGTATAACAGGGGGCGCCGGGAGCTATGGCTACACCTTC. This translates into CASITGGAGSYGYTF.